What follows are 10 T cell receptor beta chains derived from one specimen sequenced in a study of blood T cell repertoires in COVID-19. Clones were read by immunoSEQ multiplex PCR, and TCRdb kept only the in-frame ones, dropping some. The sample contains around 97,000 clones, approximately 84% of which appear only once. Sequencing was carried out using peripheral blood. These receptors originate from a man aged 65-85 years with acute or convalescent COVID-19.

This chain connects TRBV2 to TRBJ1-5, with 10 bases aligning to TRBD1. Germline CDR1 and CDR2: SNHLY and FYNNEI. The CDR3 contains 15 residues. The trim removed 7 bases at V and 2 bases at J, leaving 5 bases unmatched. The CDR3 bases are TGTGCCAGCAATCGGGACAGGGGTGGCAATCAGCCCCAGCATTTT. Translated: CASNRDRGGNQPQHF.

This sequence joins TRBV6-1 and TRBJ2-1; D not resolved. There are 15 residues in the CDR3. Germline values: CDR1 MNHNS, CDR2 SASEGT. Between the trimmed V and J ends, which lost 3 bases and 0 bases, there was a span of 9 bases. CDR3 amino acids: CASSDGGHSYNEQFF. The DNA for the CDR3 is TGTGCCAGCAGTGATGGTGGGCACTCCTACAATGAGCAGTTCTTC.

This clone was recorded only once. The CDR3 coding sequence is TGCGCCAGCACCCGGACAGGGGTTAACTATGGCTACACCTTC. Translated, it gives CASTRTGVNYGYTF. The chain joins TRBV10-1 to TRBJ1-2; 9 positions agree with TRBD1. The V segment lost 7 bases and the J segment 1 base; nucleotides outside the gene matches: 4. There are 14 residues in the CDR3. Germline V CDR1 and CDR2: WNHNN, SYGVQD (reference sequence).

The rearrangement links TRBV19 to TRBJ2-2, with D hard to call. CDR1 and CDR2 (germline): LNHDA, SQIVND (reference sequence). The CDR3 spans 14 residues. V lost 1 base to trimming and J lost 1 base, with 4 bases between them. The DNA for the CDR3 is TGTGCCAGTAGTATAGGGCAGAACACCGGGGAGCTGTTTTTT. Translating it yields CASSIGQNTGELFF.

The chain uses TRBV29-1 and TRBJ2-7; D uncertain. The CDR3 totals 14 residues. The germline V gene encodes CDR1 SQVTM and CDR2 ANQGSEA. V lost 1 base and J 3 bases, leaving 13 bases between the germline ends. CDR3 residues: CSVEGVDTHYEQYF. For the CDR3, the DNA is TGCAGCGTTGAAGGGGTCGACACCCACTACGAGCAGTACTTC.

The chain carries TRBV28 and TRBJ2-1; TRBD2 matches 10 bases. The CDR3 has 17 amino acids. Germline V CDR1 and CDR2: MDHEN, SYDVKM. The V and J ends lost 4 bases and 0 bases, in that order; junction bases with no gene match: 6. CDR3 amino acids: CASSSTSGISSYNEQFF. Written as DNA, the CDR3 is TGTGCCAGCAGTTCTACTAGCGGGATAAGCTCCTACAATGAGCAGTTCTTC. The full variable domain, rest sourced from reference TRBV28 and TRBJ2-1, is DVKVTQSSRYLVKRTGEKVFLECVQDMDHENMFWYRQDPGLGLRLIYFSYDVKMKEKGDIPEGYSVSREKKERFSLILESASTNQTSMYLCASSSTSGISSYNEQFFGPGTRLTVL.

This chain connects TRBV4-1 to TRBJ1-4; TRBD1 is a possible D gene (5 bases). Trimming removed 4 bases from V and 4 bases from J, with 10 bases in between. The germline V gene encodes CDR1 MGHRA and CDR2 YSYEKL. This CDR3 has 14 amino acids. CDR3 bases: TGCGCCAGCAGCCCTCCAGGGCTTAATGAAAAACTGTTTTTT. Translation gives CASSPPGLNEKLFF.

V and J are TRBV6-1 and TRBJ1-5; D not certain. This CDR3 has 15 amino acids. Germline CDR1 and CDR2: MNHNS and SASEGT. Trimming took 2 bases from V and 0 from J, leaving 8 bases between them. The CDR3 DNA reads as TGTGCCAGCAGTGAACCAGTGTATAGCAATCAGCCCCAGCATTTT. It encodes CASSEPVYSNQPQHF.

The V gene is TRBV15, the J gene TRBJ1-1; 10 bases match TRBD1. V lost 7 bases, J lost 4 bases, and 15 bases stayed unmatched. This CDR3 contains 17 residues. Germline CDR1 reads LNHNV; CDR2 reads YYDKDF (reference sequence). CDR3 in DNA: TGTGCCACCACCGACAGGGGGCGGGCGCGGGTGGTCACTGAAGCTTTCTTT. It is translated as CATTDRGRARVVTEAFF.

The chain uses TRBV7-3 and TRBJ2-7, with 9 nucleotides matching TRBD1. This CDR3 has 16 residues. Germline CDR1 SGHTA, CDR2 FQGTGA. V dropped 5 bases and J dropped 6; count of bases not matched to a gene: 14. For the CDR3, the DNA is TGTGCCAGCAGCCCGGGACAGGGAACGGTTGCGGGCGAGCAGTACTTC. Translating it yields CASSPGQGTVAGEQYF.